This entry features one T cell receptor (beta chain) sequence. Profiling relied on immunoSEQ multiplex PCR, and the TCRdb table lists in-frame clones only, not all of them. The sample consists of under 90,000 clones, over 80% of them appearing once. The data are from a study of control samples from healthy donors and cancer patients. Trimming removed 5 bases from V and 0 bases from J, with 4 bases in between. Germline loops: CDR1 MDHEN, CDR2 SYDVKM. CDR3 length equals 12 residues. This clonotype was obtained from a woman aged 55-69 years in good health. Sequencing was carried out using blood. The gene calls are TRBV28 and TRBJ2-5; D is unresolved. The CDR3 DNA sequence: TGTGCCAGCAGTAGTGACCAAGAGACCCAGTACTTC. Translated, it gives CASSSDQETQYF.